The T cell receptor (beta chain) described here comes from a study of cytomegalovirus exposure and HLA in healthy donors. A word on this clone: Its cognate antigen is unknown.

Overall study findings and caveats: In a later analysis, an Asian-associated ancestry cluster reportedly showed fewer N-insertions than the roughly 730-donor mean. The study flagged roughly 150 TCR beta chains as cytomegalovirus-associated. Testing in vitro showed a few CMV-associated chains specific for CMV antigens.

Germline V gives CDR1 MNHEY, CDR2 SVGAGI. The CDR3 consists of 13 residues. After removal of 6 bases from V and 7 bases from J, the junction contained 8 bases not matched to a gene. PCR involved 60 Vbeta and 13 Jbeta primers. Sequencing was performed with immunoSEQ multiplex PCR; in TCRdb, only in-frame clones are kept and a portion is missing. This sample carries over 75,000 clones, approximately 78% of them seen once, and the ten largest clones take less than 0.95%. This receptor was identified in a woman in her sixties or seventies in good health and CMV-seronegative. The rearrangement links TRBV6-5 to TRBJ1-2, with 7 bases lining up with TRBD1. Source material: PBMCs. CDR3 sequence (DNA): TGTGCCAGCAGCGAAACAGGGGTTCGTGGCTACACCTTC. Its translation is CASSETGVRGYTF.